The TCR beta chain described here comes from a study of blood T cell repertoires in COVID-19. Whole-study context: Sites in the United States, Italy and Spain provided acute and convalescent COVID-19 samples. PBMCs, B-cell-depleted T cells, or T cells were the source of the cDNA or gDNA that made up the material.

This clone was seen more than once but under ten times. Clones were sequenced by immunoSEQ multiplex PCR, and TCRdb holds only the in-frame ones, with some missing. The table lists about 73,000 clones, 82% of them singletons. The specimen was peripheral blood. The sequence came from a woman aged 55-70 years with acute or convalescent COVID-19.

The CDR3 protein is CASSLVATETQYF. Written as DNA, the CDR3 is TGTGCCAGCAGCTTAGTAGCCACGGAGACCCAGTACTTC. The V call is TRBV7-3, the J call TRBJ2-5; D gene ambiguous. V lost 2 bases to trimming and J lost 5 bases, with 9 bases between them. Germline CDR1 is SGHTA and CDR2 is FQGTGA. The CDR3 contains 13 residues.